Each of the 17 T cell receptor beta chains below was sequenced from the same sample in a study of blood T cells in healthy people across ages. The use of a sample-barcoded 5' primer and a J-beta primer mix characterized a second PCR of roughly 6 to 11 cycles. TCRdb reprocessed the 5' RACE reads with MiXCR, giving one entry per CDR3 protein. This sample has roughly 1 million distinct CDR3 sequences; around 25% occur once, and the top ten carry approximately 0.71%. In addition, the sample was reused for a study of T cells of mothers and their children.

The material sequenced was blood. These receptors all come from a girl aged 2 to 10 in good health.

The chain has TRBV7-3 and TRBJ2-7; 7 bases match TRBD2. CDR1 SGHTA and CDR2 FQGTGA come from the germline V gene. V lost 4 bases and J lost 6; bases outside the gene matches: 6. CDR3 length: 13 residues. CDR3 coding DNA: TGTGCCAGCAGCTCGTCACCGGGGGGCGAGCAGTACTTC. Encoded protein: CASSSSPGGEQYF.

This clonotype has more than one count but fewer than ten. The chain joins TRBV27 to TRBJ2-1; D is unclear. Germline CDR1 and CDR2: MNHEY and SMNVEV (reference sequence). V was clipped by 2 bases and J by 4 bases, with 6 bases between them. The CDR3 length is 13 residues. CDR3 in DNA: TGTGCCAGCAGTTTACCCCTTTACAATGAGCAGTTCTTC. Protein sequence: CASSLPLYNEQFF.

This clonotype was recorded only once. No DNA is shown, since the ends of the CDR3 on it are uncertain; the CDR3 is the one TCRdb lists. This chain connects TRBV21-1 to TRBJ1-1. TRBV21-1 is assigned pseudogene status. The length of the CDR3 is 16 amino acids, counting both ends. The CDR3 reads CASSKAEVGRGTEAFF.

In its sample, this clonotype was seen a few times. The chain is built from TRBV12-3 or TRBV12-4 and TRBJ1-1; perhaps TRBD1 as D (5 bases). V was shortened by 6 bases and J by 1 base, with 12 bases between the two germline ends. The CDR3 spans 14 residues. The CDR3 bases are TGTGCCAGCAGATCGGGACTCCCGAACACTGAAGCTTTCTTT. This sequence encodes CASRSGLPNTEAFF.

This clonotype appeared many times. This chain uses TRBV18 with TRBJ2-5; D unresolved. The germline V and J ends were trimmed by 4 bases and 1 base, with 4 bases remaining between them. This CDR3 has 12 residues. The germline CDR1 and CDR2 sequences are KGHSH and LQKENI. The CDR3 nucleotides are TGTGCCAGCTCACGCTCCCAAGAGACCCAGTACTTC. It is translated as CASSRSQETQYF.

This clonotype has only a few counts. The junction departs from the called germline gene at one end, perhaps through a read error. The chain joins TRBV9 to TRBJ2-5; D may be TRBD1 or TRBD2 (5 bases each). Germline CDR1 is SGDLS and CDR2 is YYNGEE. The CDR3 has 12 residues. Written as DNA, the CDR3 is TGCGCCAGGATGGGACCGAAAGAGACCCAGTACTTC. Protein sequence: CARMGPKETQYF.

CDR3 sequence reads: CATREGTLGIETQYF. The CDR3 DNA is TGTGCCACCAGGGAAGGAACTCTGGGGATCGAGACCCAGTACTTC. The V and J genes are TRBV15 and TRBJ2-5; D gene uncertain. Between the trimmed V and J ends, which lost 6 bases and 5 bases, there was a span of 19 bases. The CDR3 length is 15 residues. The V gene's germline CDR1 is LNHNV and CDR2 YYDKDF (reference sequence).

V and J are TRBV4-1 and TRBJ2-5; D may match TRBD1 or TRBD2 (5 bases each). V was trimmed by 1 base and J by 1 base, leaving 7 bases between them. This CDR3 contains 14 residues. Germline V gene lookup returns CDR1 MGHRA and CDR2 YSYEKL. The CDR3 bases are TGCGCCAGCAGCCAAGCGGGGCTCCAAGAGACCCAGTACTTC. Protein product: CASSQAGLQETQYF.

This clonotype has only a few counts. For the CDR3, the DNA is TGTGCCAGCAGCCAACTCAGGTGGCCCATGAACACTGAAGCTTTCTTT. Its protein product is CASSQLRWPMNTEAFF. The genes are TRBV4-2 and TRBJ1-1; D gene uncertain. V dropped 2 bases and J dropped 0 bases, with 13 bases sitting between them. Germline values: CDR1 LGHNA, CDR2 YNFKEQ. CDR3 length: 16 residues.

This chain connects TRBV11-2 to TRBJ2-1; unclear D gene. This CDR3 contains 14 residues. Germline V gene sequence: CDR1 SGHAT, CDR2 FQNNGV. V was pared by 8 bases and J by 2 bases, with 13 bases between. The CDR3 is CASAHLGPYNEQFF. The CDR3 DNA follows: TGTGCCAGCGCCCACCTAGGGCCCTACAATGAGCAGTTCTTC.

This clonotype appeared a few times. DNA of the CDR3: TGCGCCAGCAGCCCGGGGGGGCTGGGGAATGAGCAGTTCTTC. Translated, it gives CASSPGGLGNEQFF. The rearrangement joins TRBV4-3 to TRBJ2-5; 8 nucleotides match TRBD2. TRBJ2-1 explains the end of the DNA better; the J call may be wrong. The CDR3 is 14 residues long. Germline V gene sequence: CDR1 LGHNA, CDR2 YSLEER.

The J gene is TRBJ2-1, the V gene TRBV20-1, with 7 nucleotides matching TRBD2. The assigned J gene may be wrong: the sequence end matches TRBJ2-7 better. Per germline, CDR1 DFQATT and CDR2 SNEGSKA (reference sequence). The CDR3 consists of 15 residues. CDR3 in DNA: TGCAGTGCCTATTCGGCTAGCGGTTCGTCCTACGAGCAGTACTTC. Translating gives CSAYSASGSSYEQYF.

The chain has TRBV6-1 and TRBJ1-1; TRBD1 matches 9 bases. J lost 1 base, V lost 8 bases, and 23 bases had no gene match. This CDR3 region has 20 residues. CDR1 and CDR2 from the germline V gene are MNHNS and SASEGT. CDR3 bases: TGTGCCAGCCCAGGAGTAACATTACGGGGGGGGACAGGGAAGAACACTGAAGCTTTCTTT. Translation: CASPGVTLRGGTGKNTEAFF.

The DNA for the CDR3 is TGTGCCAGCAGCGGGTGGGGGGGGCCTGGAAACACCATATATTTT. It codes for CASSGWGGPGNTIYF. The rearrangement uses TRBV9 and TRBJ1-3; the D gene is possibly TRBD1 (6 bases). The CDR3 extends over 15 amino acids. In germline, CDR1 is SGDLS, CDR2 YYNGEE. V gave up 3 bases and J gave up 2 bases, with 12 bases separating them.

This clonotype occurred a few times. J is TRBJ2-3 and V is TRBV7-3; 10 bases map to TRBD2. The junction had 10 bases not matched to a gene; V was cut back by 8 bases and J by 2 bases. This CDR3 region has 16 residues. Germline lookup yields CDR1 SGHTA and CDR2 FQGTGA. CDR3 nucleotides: TGTGCCAGCGGTCCTGGTAGCGGGGGGTTCACAGATACGCAGTATTTT. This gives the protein CASGPGSGGFTDTQYF.

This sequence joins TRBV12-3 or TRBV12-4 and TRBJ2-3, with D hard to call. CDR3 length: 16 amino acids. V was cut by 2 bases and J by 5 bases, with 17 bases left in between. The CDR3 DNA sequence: TGTGCCAGCAGTTTAAGACGGGCTACCAGAGGAGATACGCAGTATTTT. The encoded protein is CASSLRRATRGDTQYF.

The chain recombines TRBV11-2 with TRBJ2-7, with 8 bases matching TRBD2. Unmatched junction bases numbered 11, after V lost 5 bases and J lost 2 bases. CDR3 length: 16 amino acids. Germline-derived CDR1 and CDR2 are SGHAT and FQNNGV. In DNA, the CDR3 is TGTGCCAGCAGCCCCGAGTCGGGACTAGACGCCTACGAGCAGTACTTC. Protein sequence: CASSPESGLDAYEQYF.